A selection of T cell receptor beta chains follows, all from one sample in a study of CD8 T cells in Susac syndrome. TCRdb reprocessed the immunoSEQ multiplex PCR reads with MiXCR, giving one entry per CDR3 protein. The sample contains fewer than 200,000 distinct CDR3 sequences, approximately 94% of which appear only once. The sequencing input was CD4+ T cells from PBMCs. These receptors all come from a human donor with Susac syndrome. Each CDR3 is given with its conserved first and last residue. A D gene is named only where the DNA matches it firmly.

D: .
V: TRBV4-2
J: TRBJ2-7
CDR3: CASSQRDGSYEQYF
DNA: TGTGCCAGCAGCCAACGGGACGGTTCCTACGAGCAGTACTTC

D: .
V: TRBV20-1
J: TRBJ2-6
CDR3: CSARVPGANVLTF
DNA: TGCAGTGCTAGAGTTCCTGGGGCCAACGTCCTGACTTTC

D: .
V: TRBV5-1
J: TRBJ1-2
CDR3: CASSGEGKSGYTF
DNA: TGCGCCAGCAGCGGGGAAGGGAAGAGTGGCTACACCTTC

D: .
V: TRBV7-9
J: TRBJ2-5
CDR3: CASSPLAALTQYF
DNA: TGTGCCAGCAGCCCCCTGGCAGCATTGACCCAGTACTTC

D: TRBD2
V: TRBV24-1
J: TRBJ2-3
CDR3: CATSDQTSGLPGGTDTQYF
DNA: TGTGCCACCAGTGATCAGACTAGCGGCCTCCCTGGGGGCACGGATACGCAGTATTTT

D: .
V: TRBV12-3/TRBV12-4
J: TRBJ1-2
CDR3: CASSLEQENLIYGYTF
DNA: TGTGCCAGCAGTTTAGAACAGGAAAACTTAATCTATGGCTACACCTTC

D: TRBD1
V: TRBV3-1
J: TRBJ2-7
CDR3: CASSPRDRGNEQYF
DNA: TGTGCCAGCAGCCCCCGGGACAGGGGGAACGAGCAGTACTTC

D: TRBD1
V: TRBV20-1
J: TRBJ1-2
CDR3: CSAAQGAYYGYTF
DNA: TGCAGTGCTGCCCAGGGGGCCTACTATGGCTACACCTTC

D: TRBD2
V: TRBV25-1
J: TRBJ2-2
CDR3: CASKREANTGELFF
DNA: TGTGCCAGCAAACGGGAGGCGAACACCGGGGAGCTGTTTTTT

D: TRBD1
V: TRBV3-1
J: TRBJ1-1
CDR3: CASSGGDREAFF
DNA: TGTGCCAGCAGCGGGGGGGACAGGGAAGCTTTCTTT

D: .
V: TRBV20-1
J: TRBJ2-7
CDR3: CSASFQGSSYEQYF
DNA: TGCAGTGCTAGTTTTCAGGGGAGTTCCTACGAGCAGTACTTC

D: TRBD2
V: TRBV5-1
J: TRBJ2-5
CDR3: CASSLVGSGVQETQYF
DNA: TGCGCCAGCAGCTTGGTTGGTAGCGGGGTACAAGAGACCCAGTACTTC

D: TRBD1
V: TRBV5-1
J: TRBJ2-1
CDR3: CASHDRGKGNEQFF
DNA: TGCGCCAGCCACGACAGGGGAAAGGGCAATGAGCAGTTCTTC

D: .
V: TRBV2
J: TRBJ1-6
CDR3: CAARESNSPLHF
DNA: TGTGCCGCCCGGGAATCCAATTCACCCCTCCACTTT